This T cell receptor (beta chain) appears in the sequencing data of a study of shared T cell receptors in the human thymus. This CDR3 region has 18 residues. The V end lost 4 bases, the J end lost 1 base, and 22 bases lay between the germline ends. Germline values: CDR1 SNHLY, CDR2 FYNNEI. Profiling relied on immunoSEQ multiplex PCR, and the TCRdb table lists in-frame clones only, not all of them. The sample includes 700,000 or so clones, 70% to 90% of them seen just once. These records were also assigned to another study, of human thymus T cells.

The chain carries TRBV2 and TRBJ1-2, with D perhaps matching TRBD1 (5 bases). This clonotype was obtained from a girl in the first two years of life with a congenital heart defect. The sequencing input was thymocytes. In DNA form, the CDR3 reads TGTGCCAGCAGTGTAACCCTCAGGGAAAAGTTTCATAACTATGGCTACACCTTC. Protein product: CASSVTLREKFHNYGYTF.